This T cell receptor beta chain was identified in a study of cytomegalovirus exposure and HLA in healthy donors (dated by TCRdb to 2016 to 2017). Study-level background: In an earlier analysis of 450 to 750 of the donors, approximately 260 Gb of sequence data and 120 million or so unique TCR beta sequences from about 179 million T cells were reported. About 330 gigabases of sequencing data and 75 million to 85 million unique TCR sequences made up an early release that covered 640 HLA-typed donors. Of the roughly 410 genotyped donors, 75% to 85% were placed in the genetic ancestry cluster associated with self-reported Caucasian donors. The aim of the study was to test whether cataloging public T cell receptors could identify signatures of past pathogen exposure. The study profiled the T cell repertoires of hundreds of subjects by immunosequencing and related them to cytomegalovirus serostatus. Besides the first cohort of around 700 subjects, a separate validation cohort made up of 90 to 150 different subjects was used. The study combined high-throughput TCR immunosequencing, statistical association of individual TCRs with disease status, and machine learning to predict cytomegalovirus infection status. To study patterns of TCR occurrence, a later analysis re-analyzed previously published TCR beta repertoires from just over 650 donors and added high-resolution HLA genotyping. Rather than drawing on any new phenotypic data, the later analysis identified candidate immune exposures from TCR beta sequences and the way those sequences occurred across donors. An earlier analysis of 587 of the donors applied high-throughput TCR beta sequencing to assess whether each TCR beta V gene segment acted as functional or pseudogenic. Alongside the repertoire data, information on donor age, sex, ethnicity and CMV serostatus was compiled. A later genetic analysis took genome-wide SNP genotypes for about 55% of the 666 donors and used that subset as a discovery cohort. Every repertoire in the discovery cohort had been generated on one and the same sequencing platform. Both class I and class II loci were covered by HLA typing, at four-digit resolution. Typing coverage varied by locus: roughly 629-640 donors for A, B, C, DRB1 and DQB1; roughly 510 for DQA1; about 570 for DPA1; approximately 450 for DPB1. Because of strong linkage in the cohort, roughly five DR-DQ haplotypes were treated as single units for association and clustering. Among roughly 370 genotyped donors of the cohort, an average of around 240,000 unique TCR beta nucleotide sequences were sequenced per donor, roughly 18% of them non-productive. Overall results and qualifications from the work: The classifier was reported to diagnose cytomegalovirus status with high specificity and sensitivity in both the original cohort and the validation cohort. At a false discovery rate of 0.05, a later analysis linked under 20,000 TCR beta sequences to specific HLA alleles. In this cohort, only TCR beta chains were sequenced, and detectable features were limited by the absence of alpha or paired-chain data. Because some donors lacked HLA typing at each locus, the association tests relied only on the typed subset. A later analysis found that HLA-associated TCR beta chains were more clonally expanded and had lower generation probabilities than equally common non-associated chains. A few of the identified cytomegalovirus-associated TCR beta chains were confirmed in vitro to be specific for cytomegalovirus antigens. CMV serostatus was the only immune exposure information available for the cohort. The presence/absence analyses assumed that sequencing depth was roughly uniform across donors, and that assumption may not be true. In a later genetic analysis, a missense DCLRE1C variant was associated with V-gene and J-gene trimming of TCR beta chains, and the association was replicated in an independent cohort. A further reported finding was that TCR beta sequences accurately predicted the HLA-A and HLA-B alleles for most subjects in the first cohort. A group of highly shared sequence variants was considered likely to be a technical artifact of the sequencing pipeline. When HLA alleles, especially DR and DQ, strongly co-occurred, attributing TCR associations to individual alleles was difficult. It was suggested by the authors that the approach could potentially be generalized to other disease states and immunological phenotypes. Some IMGT-functional V segments, including TRBV6-2 and TRBV6-3, could not be told apart with the 87-base-pair reads, so those segments were excluded. Broadly in line with IMGT annotations, most TCR beta V segments showed up in productive rearrangements about 87% or about 30% of the time in an earlier analysis of 450 to 750 of the donors. Because counts were too low, about 18 rarely observed V segments, including chromosome 9 orphons, were excluded from the earlier analysis of 500 to 700 of the donors. Correlated functional status among segregating V segments might reflect linkage disequilibrium, but an unknown experimental factor could not be ruled out. While some public TCRs were present in many individuals, most TCR sequences turned up only very rarely across donors. Compared with the 666-donor mean, donors in an Asian-associated ancestry cluster had fewer N-insertions in productive TCRs, according to a later genetic analysis. A later analysis reported that several top co-occurrence clusters appeared linked to parvovirus B19, influenza, CMV and Epstein-Barr virus. In a later analysis, most CMV-associated TCR beta chains were found to appear HLA-restricted, with HLA associations seemingly driven largely by CMV exposure. The study listed 164 TCR beta chains as associated with cytomegalovirus. In a later analysis, the rate of TCR association differed among HLA loci, with DRB1 alleles having the most associated TCRs and HLA-C alleles having the fewest.

The CDR3 starts with the cysteine, ends with the phenylalanine, and has 14 residues. Just CDR3 DNA is preserved here, 42 bases in frame from base 1. V sheds 3 bases and J sheds 5 bases, leaving 14 bases between their ends. From the germline V gene, CDR1 is SGHRS and CDR2 is YFSETQ. The library was obtained by the immunoSEQ multiplex PCR assay. For the multiplex PCR, a mixture combining 60 forward primers for TCR Vbeta segments and 13 reverse primers for TCR Jbeta segments was used. A multiplex PCR assay on genomic DNA amplified the CDR3 region of rearranged TCR beta genes. The amplified TCR beta libraries were sequenced on the Illumina HiSeq System as 87-base-pair reads. The study's own analysis went as follows. Across the 670 or so repertoires, a later analysis counted tens of millions of unique TCR beta chains, roughly 11 million of which were shared by at least two donors. Raw reads were error-corrected and collapsed into unique sequences with a nearest-neighbor algorithm that merged closely related sequences to remove PCR and sequencing errors. V, D and J gene segments were assigned by aligning CDR3 sequences to IMGT reference sequences. For a sequence to be retained, at least a six-nucleotide match to both a V gene segment and a J gene segment was required. A rearrangement was called productive if the CDR3 had no stop codons and remained in frame with V and J, and every other rearrangement was called non-productive. Following IMGT convention, CDR3 was defined as the stretch from the second conserved V-encoded cysteine up to the conserved J-encoded phenylalanine. In an earlier analysis of around 540 of the donors, sequences lacking an unambiguous match to a single V gene segment were excluded. In an earlier analysis of almost 600 of the donors, a V segment was called functional when productive rearrangements were above 56.7%, and segregating when the standard deviation between donors exceeded 5%. A statistical classification framework was built to diagnose cytomegalovirus status from the catalog of TCR beta chain sequences. In a later analysis, TCR nucleotide sequences were compared against IMGT/GENE-DB human TR gene sequences so that V and J genes could be assigned. Using the TCRdist pipeline, a later analysis assigned CDR3 sequences along with most-parsimonious VDJ recombination scenarios. In a later analysis, each TCR beta chain was defined by its CDR3 amino acid sequence together with its V-gene family, and reads without a unique V-gene family were excluded. In a later analysis, approximately 640 highly shared, low-generation-probability nucleotide sequences were removed to address suspected cross-contamination and a sequencing artifact. In a later analysis, a clonal expansion index for each public chain was calculated from normalized within-repertoire ranks of inferred template counts. In a later analysis, generation probabilities were computed using a VDJ recombination model fitted to out-of-frame rearrangements, and the results were checked against IGoR. A later analysis scored TCR-TCR, TCR-HLA and TCR-CMV co-occurrence with hypergeometric tests, applying a repertoire-size bias correction to TCR pairs. In a later analysis, false discovery rates were estimated by permuting HLA or CMV assignments 20 times. A later analysis grouped co-occurring TCRs with DBSCAN, adding TCRdist sequence similarity when clustering within HLA-allele-positive subsets. Repertoires with fewer than 30,000 or more than 120,000 public chains, plus five repertoires with anomalous nucleotide sharing, were excluded from co-occurrence clustering. TCRdb provides this immuneACCESS table in a form limited to in-frame rearrangements. Some clones are lacking; in checked studies, under half of them reflect an unresolved V gene, and why the rest are absent is not known. V and J calls and clone size come straight from that table; D and trimming were deduced from the DNA. For this sample the table gives about 190,000 clones, of which approximately 86% were detected only once. Of the sample, about 1.7% is held by the ten largest clones.

This clone was seen just once. It lacks a known antigen. No base qualities exist here, and no much larger clone lies one base off it. In total, around 600 healthy bone marrow donors made up the cohort. At the time of sampling, every cohort member was nominally healthy, though immune exposures that went unrecorded were likely present. The donor was CMV seronegative and belonged to the group of more than 300 seronegative cohort members. A peripheral blood sample was provided by each donor, and peripheral blood mononuclear cells were used for TCR beta sequencing. The Qiagen DNeasy Blood Extraction Kit was used to extract genomic DNA from the blood cell samples.

The V and J genes are TRBV5-1 and TRBJ2-5; a weak D assignment points to TRBD2 (6 bases agree). The sequenced sample was PBMCs. The receptor comes from a young woman in good health and CMV-seronegative. The base sequence is TGCGCCAGCAGCTGGGTTGGGGGGACGGAGACCCAGTACTTC. Its amino acids are CASSWVGGTETQYF.